Listed below are T cell receptor beta chains from one sample, sequenced in a study of blood T cells in healthy people across ages. MiXCR, run by TCRdb on the 5' RACE reads, gives a single entry per CDR3 protein. The sample comprises fewer than 800,000 distinct CDR3 sequences, 45% to 50% of which are singletons, and around 32% rests with the top ten. Sequencing was done on a sample of blood. These receptor sequences come from an older woman in good health. CDR3s include the opening cysteine and the closing phenylalanine or tryptophan. D genes are given only for firm matches. Where a row states a size, it is once, few, many or the class of an expanded clone; other rows omit it.

j_call	v_call	clone_size	d_call	cdr3_aa	cdr3_nt
TRBJ1-2	TRBV27	.	TRBD1	CASRRGQDFYGYTF	TGTGCCAGCAGGAGGGGGCAGGACTTTTATGGCTACACCTTC
TRBJ2-4	TRBV5-1	.	.	CASSLGAGGAKNIQYF	TGCGCCAGCAGCTTGGGAGCGGGTGGAGCCAAAAACATTCAGTACTTC
TRBJ2-3	TRBV28	.	TRBD1	CASSLYLPGQGDTQYF	TGTGCCAGCAGTTTATACCTTCCGGGACAGGGGGATACGCAGTATTTT
TRBJ2-5	TRBV5-1	.	TRBD2	CASGQLAGRQETQYF	TGCGCCAGCGGCCAACTAGCGGGCCGCCAAGAGACCCAGTACTTC
TRBJ2-7	TRBV20-1	many	.	CSARDLLGEYEQYF	TGCAGTGCTAGAGATCTACTAGGGGAATACGAGCAGTACTTC
TRBJ2-7	TRBV7-2	few	.	CASSYGRSWEQYF	TGTGCCAGCAGCTACGGACGGAGCTGGGAGCAGTACTTC
TRBJ2-1	TRBV20-1	once	TRBD1	CSATRNRGLDNEQFF	TGCAGTGCTACCCGAAACAGGGGCTTGGACAATGAGCAGTTCTTC
TRBJ2-3	TRBV4-2	few	.	CASSQAPGRGQYF	TGTGCCAGCAGCCAAGCCCCGGGGAGAGGGCAGTATTTT
TRBJ2-1	TRBV4-3	once	TRBD2	CASSQASGRPYNEQFF	TGCGCCAGCAGCCAAGCTAGCGGGAGGCCCTACAATGAGCAGTTCTTC
TRBJ1-2	TRBV28	.	TRBD1	CASSLTGDYTF	TGTGCCAGCAGTTTAACAGGGGACTACACCTTC
TRBJ2-7	TRBV12-3/TRBV12-4	.	TRBD1	CASSLELGDRGRGYEQYF	TGTGCCAGCAGTTTAGAGCTAGGAGACAGGGGAAGGGGCTATGAGCAGTACTTC
TRBJ2-3	TRBV7-3	few	.	CASSIRGGDTQYF	TGTGCCAGCAGCATCCGAGGGGGAGATACGCAGTATTTT
TRBJ1-4	TRBV20-1	.	.	CSARGFSNEKLFF	TGCAGTGCTAGGGGGTTTTCTAATGAAAAACTGTTTTTT
TRBJ2-3	TRBV29-1	.	TRBD2	CSAIGLAAFTDTQYF	TGCAGCGCTATAGGACTAGCGGCCTTCACAGATACGCAGTATTTT
TRBJ2-3	TRBV12-3/TRBV12-4	.	.	CASSRGDEGTQYF	TGTGCCAGCAGCAGAGGGGACGAAGGAACGCAGTATTTT
TRBJ2-7	TRBV7-2	.	.	CASGVGRAREQYF	TGTGCCAGCGGGGTAGGTCGCGCCCGCGAGCAGTACTTC
TRBJ2-1	TRBV7-2	few	TRBD1	CASSLNRDRRYNEQFF	TGTGCCAGCAGCTTAAACCGGGACAGGAGATACAATGAGCAGTTCTTC
TRBJ1-2	TRBV2	few	.	CASRSLGRNGYTF	TGTGCCAGCAGGTCCCTGGGGAGGAATGGCTACACCTTC
TRBJ2-5	TRBV7-2	.	TRBD2	CASSFGRVVETQYF	TGTGCCAGCAGCTTTGGGAGGGTGGTAGAGACCCAGTACTTC
TRBJ1-2	TRBV20-1	.	.	CSAARSYGYTF	TGCAGTGCCGCCCGATCCTATGGCTACACCTTC
TRBJ2-3	TRBV6-2/TRBV6-3	.	TRBD2	CASSYTTSGHTDTQYF	TGTGCCAGCAGTTACACGACTAGCGGACACACAGATACGCAGTATTTT
TRBJ2-2	TRBV7-9	.	.	CASSFRDSQGDTAELFF	TGTGCCAGCAGCTTCAGGGACTCGCAAGGGGATACCGCGGAGCTGTTTTTT
TRBJ2-1	TRBV6-2/TRBV6-3	.	.	CASSSDREGNEQFF	TGTGCCAGCAGTTCAGACAGGGAGGGTAATGAGCAGTTCTTC
TRBJ2-3	TRBV5-4	.	.	CASSRAGVAGPQSTDTQYF	TGTGCCAGCAGCCGCGCAGGGGTGGCGGGCCCCCAAAGCACAGATACGCAGTATTTT
TRBJ2-5	TRBV9	.	.	CASSFTGMGETQYF	TGTGCCAGCAGCTTCACAGGGATGGGAGAGACCCAGTACTTC
TRBJ2-1	TRBV5-1	.	.	CASSGTATAYNEQFF	TGCGCCAGCAGCGGGACTGCGACGGCATACAATGAGCAGTTCTTC
TRBJ1-6	TRBV20-1	few	.	CSARSGDGRPPLHF	TGCAGTGCTAGATCCGGGGATGGGAGGCCACCCCTCCACTTT
TRBJ1-1	TRBV7-3	.	.	CASSPDRYTEAFF	TGTGCCAGCAGCCCGGACCGATACACTGAAGCTTTCTTT
TRBJ2-5	TRBV7-2	.	.	CASSTRRTSMGTQYF	TGTGCCAGCAGCACCCGACGGACGTCGATGGGGACCCAGTACTTC
TRBJ1-2	TRBV7-8	.	TRBD1	CASSFNDRVDYGYTF	TGTGCCAGCAGCTTTAACGACAGGGTCGACTATGGCTACACCTTC
TRBJ1-5	TRBV20-1	.	.	CSARAGHSNQPLHF	TGCAGTGCTAGGGCCGGACATAGCAATCAGCCCCTGCATTTT